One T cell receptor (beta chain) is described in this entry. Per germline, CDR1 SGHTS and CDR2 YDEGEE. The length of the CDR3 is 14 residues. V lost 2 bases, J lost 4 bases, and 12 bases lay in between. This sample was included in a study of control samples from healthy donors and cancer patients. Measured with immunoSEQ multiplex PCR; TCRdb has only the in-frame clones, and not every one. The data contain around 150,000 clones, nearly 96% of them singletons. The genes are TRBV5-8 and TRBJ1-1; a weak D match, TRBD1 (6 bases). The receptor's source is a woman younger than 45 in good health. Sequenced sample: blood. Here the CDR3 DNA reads TGTGCCAGCAGCTTAATACAGGGAGTCACTGAAGCTTTCTTT. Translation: CASSLIQGVTEAFF. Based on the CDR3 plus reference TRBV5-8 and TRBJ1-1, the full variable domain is EAGVTQSPTHLIKTRGQQATLRCSPISGHTSVYWYQQALGLGLQFLLWYDEGEERNRGNFPPRFSGRQFPNYSSELNVNALELEDSALYLCASSLIQGVTEAFFGQGTRLTVV.